In this sample, the clone carrying this T cell receptor beta chain turned up once. This specimen comes from a study of blood T cell repertoires in COVID-19. Background on the study: Sample material is recorded as cDNA or gDNA derived from T cells, B-cell-depleted T cells, or PBMCs.

Participants came from under 30 US areas, aged roughly 18 to 89 years. Cohorts were determined from participant-reported clinical history. V lost 6 bases and J 3 bases, leaving 15 bases between the germline ends. The CDR3 is made up of 14 amino acids. Germline CDR1 MNHEY, CDR2 SVGAGI. Study processing details: Reference gene primer amplification gave estimated nucleated cell counts. TCRdb keeps only in-frame clones here, not all; method: immunoSEQ multiplex PCR. The V and J calls and clone size are taken from that table; D and trimming were inferred from the DNA. This table has 200,000 or so clones, roughly 90% appearing once.

This chain connects TRBV6-5 to TRBJ2-7; D is unclear. The sequenced sample was PBMCs or T cells enriched from blood (not recorded which). This sequence originates from a woman aged 18 to 35 who had recovered from COVID-19. The CDR3, as DNA: TGTGCCAGCAGCCCATCCGGAGCCTACTACGAGCAGTACTTC. Translated, it gives CASSPSGAYYEQYF.